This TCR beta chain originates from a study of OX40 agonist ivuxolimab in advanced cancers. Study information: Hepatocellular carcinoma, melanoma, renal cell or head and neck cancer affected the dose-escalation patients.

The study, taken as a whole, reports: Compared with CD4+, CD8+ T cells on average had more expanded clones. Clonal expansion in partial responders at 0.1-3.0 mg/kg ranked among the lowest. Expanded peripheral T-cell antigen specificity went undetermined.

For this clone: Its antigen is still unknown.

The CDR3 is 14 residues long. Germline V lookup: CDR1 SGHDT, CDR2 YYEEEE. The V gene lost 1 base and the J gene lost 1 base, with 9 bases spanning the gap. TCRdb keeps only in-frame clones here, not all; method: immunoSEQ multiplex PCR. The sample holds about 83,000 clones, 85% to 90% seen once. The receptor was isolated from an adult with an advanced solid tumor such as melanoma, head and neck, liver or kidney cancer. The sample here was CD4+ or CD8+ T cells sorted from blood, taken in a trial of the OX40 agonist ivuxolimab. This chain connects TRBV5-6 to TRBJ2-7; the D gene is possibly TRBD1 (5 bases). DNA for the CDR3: TGTGCCAGCAGCTTGAGGGGCGCATCCTACGAGCAGTACTTC. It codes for CASSLRGASYEQYF.